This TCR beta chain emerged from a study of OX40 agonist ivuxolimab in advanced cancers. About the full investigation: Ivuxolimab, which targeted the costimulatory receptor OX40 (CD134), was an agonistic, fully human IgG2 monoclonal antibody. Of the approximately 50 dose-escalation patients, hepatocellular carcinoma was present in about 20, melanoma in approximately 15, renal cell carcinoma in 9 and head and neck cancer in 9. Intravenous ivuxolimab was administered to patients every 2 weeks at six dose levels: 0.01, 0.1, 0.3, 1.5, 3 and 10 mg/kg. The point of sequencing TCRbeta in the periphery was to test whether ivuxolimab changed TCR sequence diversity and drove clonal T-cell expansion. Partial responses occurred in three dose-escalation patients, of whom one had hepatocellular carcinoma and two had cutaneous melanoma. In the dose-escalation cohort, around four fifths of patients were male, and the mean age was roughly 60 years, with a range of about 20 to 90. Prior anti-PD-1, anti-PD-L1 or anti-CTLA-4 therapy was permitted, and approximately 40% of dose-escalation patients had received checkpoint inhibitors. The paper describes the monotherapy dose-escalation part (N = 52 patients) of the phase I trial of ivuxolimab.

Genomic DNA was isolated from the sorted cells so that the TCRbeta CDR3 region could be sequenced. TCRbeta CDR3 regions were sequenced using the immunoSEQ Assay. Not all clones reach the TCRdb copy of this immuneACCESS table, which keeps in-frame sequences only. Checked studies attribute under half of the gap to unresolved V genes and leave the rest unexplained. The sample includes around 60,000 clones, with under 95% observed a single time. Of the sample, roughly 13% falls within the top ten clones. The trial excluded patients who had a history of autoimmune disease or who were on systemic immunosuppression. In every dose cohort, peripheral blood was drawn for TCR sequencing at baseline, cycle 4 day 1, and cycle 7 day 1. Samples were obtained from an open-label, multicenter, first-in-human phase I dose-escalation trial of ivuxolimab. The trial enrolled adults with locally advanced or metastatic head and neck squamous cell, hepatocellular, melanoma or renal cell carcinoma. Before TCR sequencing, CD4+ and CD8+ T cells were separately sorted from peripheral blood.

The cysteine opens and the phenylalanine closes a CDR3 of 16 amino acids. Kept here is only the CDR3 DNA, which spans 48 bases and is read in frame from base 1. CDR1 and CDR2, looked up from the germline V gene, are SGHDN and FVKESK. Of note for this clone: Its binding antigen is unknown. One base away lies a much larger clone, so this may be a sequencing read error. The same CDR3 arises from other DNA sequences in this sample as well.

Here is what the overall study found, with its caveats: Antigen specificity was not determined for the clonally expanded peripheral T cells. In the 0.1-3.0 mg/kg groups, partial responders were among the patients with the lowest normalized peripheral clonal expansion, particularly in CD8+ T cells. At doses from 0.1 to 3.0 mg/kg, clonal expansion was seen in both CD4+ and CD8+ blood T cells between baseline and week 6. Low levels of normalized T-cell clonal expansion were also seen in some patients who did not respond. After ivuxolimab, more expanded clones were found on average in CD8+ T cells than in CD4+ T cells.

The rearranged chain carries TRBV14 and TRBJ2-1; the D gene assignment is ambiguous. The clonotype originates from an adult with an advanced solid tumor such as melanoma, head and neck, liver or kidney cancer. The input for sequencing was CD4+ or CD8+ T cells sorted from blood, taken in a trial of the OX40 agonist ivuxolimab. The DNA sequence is TGTGCTAGCAGCCAAGAACCCGTTTTCTCCTACAATGAGCAGTTCTTC. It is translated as CASSQEPVFSYNEQFF.